These T cell receptor beta chains were read from a single sample in a study of response to subunit inactivated influenza vaccine. MiXCR, applied by TCRdb to the RT-PCR reads, yields one record per CDR3 protein. This table holds approximately 700,000 distinct CDR3 sequences, around a sixth found once. The source was PBMCs from blood, collected approximately 12 days after vaccination. The receptors stem from a man aged 50 to 59 who received an inactivated influenza vaccine. CDR3s include the opening cysteine and the closing phenylalanine or tryptophan. A D gene is named only where the DNA matches it firmly.

J gene: TRBJ2-7; CDR3 length: 13; D gene: NA; V gene: TRBV20-1; CDR3 protein: CSASRSSIGEQYF
J gene: TRBJ2-7; CDR3 length: 11; D gene: NA; V gene: TRBV29-1; CDR3 protein: CSAAEPYEQYF
J gene: TRBJ2-2; CDR3 length: 18; D gene: TRBD2; V gene: TRBV4-3; CDR3 protein: CASSYGLAGGTNTGELFF
J gene: TRBJ2-2; CDR3 length: 14; D gene: TRBD1; V gene: TRBV10-3; CDR3 protein: CATYGQGRTGELFF
J gene: TRBJ2-7; CDR3 length: 13; D gene: NA; V gene: TRBV20-1; CDR3 protein: CSASSREAYEQYF
J gene: TRBJ2-3; CDR3 length: 17; D gene: TRBD1; V gene: TRBV28; CDR3 protein: CASSFALGQGATDTQYF
J gene: TRBJ2-7; CDR3 length: 14; D gene: NA; V gene: TRBV7-2; CDR3 protein: CASSYRYGSYEQYF
J gene: TRBJ2-5; CDR3 length: 19; D gene: TRBD2; V gene: TRBV5-4; CDR3 protein: CASSLRLFGGGPHQETQYF
J gene: TRBJ2-5; CDR3 length: 15; D gene: TRBD1; V gene: TRBV4-2; CDR3 protein: CASSSRDRDLETQYF
J gene: TRBJ2-7; CDR3 length: 15; D gene: NA; V gene: TRBV11-2; CDR3 protein: CASSLVGLGGYEQYF
J gene: TRBJ2-3; CDR3 length: 18; D gene: TRBD2; V gene: TRBV11-1; CDR3 protein: CASSSTSGGPTSTDTQYF
J gene: TRBJ2-1; CDR3 length: 14; D gene: NA; V gene: TRBV7-9; CDR3 protein: CASSSYRGNNEQFF
J gene: TRBJ2-7; CDR3 length: 16; D gene: TRBD1; V gene: TRBV27; CDR3 protein: CASSRRRDRRLYEQYF
J gene: TRBJ2-1; CDR3 length: 15; D gene: TRBD1; V gene: TRBV2; CDR3 protein: CASLPGAQGIDEQFF
J gene: TRBJ2-2; CDR3 length: 15; D gene: NA; V gene: TRBV4-3; CDR3 protein: CASSQFRGGTGELFF
J gene: TRBJ2-7; CDR3 length: 14; D gene: NA; V gene: TRBV6-1; CDR3 protein: CASSPGTRGLRQYF
J gene: TRBJ1-4; CDR3 length: 15; D gene: NA; V gene: TRBV3-1; CDR3 protein: CASSPRRLINEKLFF
J gene: TRBJ2-2; CDR3 length: 13; D gene: NA; V gene: TRBV5-1; CDR3 protein: CASSQTVPGELFF